This TCR beta chain is from a study of cytomegalovirus exposure and HLA in healthy donors. Study findings and constraints: In vitro confirmation showed three CMV-associated chains to be CMV antigen specific.

Worth noting for this clone: The target antigen is unknown.

In germline, CDR1 is SGHTA, CDR2 FQGNSA. Losses at the gene ends were 6 bases for V and 11 bases for J; bases not matched to a gene: 11. The CDR3 sequence is 13 residues long. With 60 Vbeta and 13 Jbeta primers, the PCR was carried out. Sequencing used immunoSEQ multiplex PCR; TCRdb keeps in-frame clones, though not all of them. The data show approximately 120,000 clones, 77% seen once. Sequenced input: PBMCs. The J gene is TRBJ2-5, the V gene TRBV7-2; 8 nucleotides match TRBD2. This TCR derives from a man between 40 and 49 years old in good health and CMV-seropositive. CDR3 in amino acids: CASSLGGAGEQYF. CDR3 in DNA: TGTGCCAGCAGTCTCGGGGGGGCGGGTGAGCAGTACTTC.